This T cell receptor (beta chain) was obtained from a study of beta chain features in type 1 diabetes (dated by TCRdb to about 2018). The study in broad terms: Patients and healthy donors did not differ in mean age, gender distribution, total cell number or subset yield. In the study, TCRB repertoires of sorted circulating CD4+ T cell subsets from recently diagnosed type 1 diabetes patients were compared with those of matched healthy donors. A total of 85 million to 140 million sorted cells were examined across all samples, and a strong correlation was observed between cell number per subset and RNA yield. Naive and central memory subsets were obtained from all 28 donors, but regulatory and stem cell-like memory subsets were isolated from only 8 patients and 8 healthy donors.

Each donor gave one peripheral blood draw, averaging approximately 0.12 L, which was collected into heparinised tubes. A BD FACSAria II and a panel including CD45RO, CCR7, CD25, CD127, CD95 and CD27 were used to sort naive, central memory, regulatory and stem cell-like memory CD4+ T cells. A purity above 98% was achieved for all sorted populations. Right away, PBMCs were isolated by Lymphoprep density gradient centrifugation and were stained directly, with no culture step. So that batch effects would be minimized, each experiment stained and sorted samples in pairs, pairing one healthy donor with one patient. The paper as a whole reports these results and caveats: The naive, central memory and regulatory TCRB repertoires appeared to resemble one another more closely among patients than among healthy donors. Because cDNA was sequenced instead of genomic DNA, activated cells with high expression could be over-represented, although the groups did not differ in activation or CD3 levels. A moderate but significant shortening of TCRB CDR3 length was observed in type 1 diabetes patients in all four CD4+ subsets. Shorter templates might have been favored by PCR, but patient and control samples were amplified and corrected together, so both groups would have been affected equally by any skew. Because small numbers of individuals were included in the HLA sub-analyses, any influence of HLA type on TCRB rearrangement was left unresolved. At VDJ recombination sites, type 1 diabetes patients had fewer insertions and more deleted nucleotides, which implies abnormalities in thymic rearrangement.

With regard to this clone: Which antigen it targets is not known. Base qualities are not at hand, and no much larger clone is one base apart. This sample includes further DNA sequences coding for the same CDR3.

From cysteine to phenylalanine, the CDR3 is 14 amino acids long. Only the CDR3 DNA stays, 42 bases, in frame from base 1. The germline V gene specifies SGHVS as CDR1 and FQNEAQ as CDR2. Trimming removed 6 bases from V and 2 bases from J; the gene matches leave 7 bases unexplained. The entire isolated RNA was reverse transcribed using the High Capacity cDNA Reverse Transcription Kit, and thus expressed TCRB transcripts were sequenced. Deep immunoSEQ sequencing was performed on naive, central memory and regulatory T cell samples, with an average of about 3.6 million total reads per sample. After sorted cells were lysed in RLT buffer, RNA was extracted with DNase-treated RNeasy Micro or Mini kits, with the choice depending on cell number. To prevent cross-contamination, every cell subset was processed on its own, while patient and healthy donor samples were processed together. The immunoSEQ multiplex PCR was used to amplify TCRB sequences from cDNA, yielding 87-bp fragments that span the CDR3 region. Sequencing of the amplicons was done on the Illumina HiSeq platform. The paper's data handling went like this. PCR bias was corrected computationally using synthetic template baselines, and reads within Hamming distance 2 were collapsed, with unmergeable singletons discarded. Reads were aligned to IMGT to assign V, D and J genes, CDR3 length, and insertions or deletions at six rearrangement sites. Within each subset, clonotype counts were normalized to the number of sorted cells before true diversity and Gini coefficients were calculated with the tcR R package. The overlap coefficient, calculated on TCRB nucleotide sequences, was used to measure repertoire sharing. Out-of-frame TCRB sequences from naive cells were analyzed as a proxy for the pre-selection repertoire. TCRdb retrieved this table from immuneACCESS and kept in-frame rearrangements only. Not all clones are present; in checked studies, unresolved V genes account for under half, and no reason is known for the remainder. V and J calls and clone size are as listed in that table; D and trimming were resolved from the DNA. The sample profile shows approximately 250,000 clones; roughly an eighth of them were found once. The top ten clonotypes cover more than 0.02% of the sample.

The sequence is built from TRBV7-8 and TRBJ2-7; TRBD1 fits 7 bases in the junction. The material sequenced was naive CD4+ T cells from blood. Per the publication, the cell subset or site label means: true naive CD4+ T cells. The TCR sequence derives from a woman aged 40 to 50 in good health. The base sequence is TGTGCCAGCAGAGGCCGGGACAGACCCTACGAGCAGTACTTC. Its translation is CASRGRDRPYEQYF.